This T cell receptor (beta chain) appears in the sequencing data of a study of T cells after yellow fever vaccination. Overall study context: The fractions with low cell numbers were processed using SMART-Seq v4 Ultra Low Input.

Whole-study findings and limits: The secondary response was weaker, and its peak arrived faster, on day 5 versus 15. Reappearance after the booster was seen for most primary-vaccination clones, at 95% to 96% CD4 and 70% to 90% CD8.

Comment on this clonotype: Antigen specificity is unknown.

Researchers made TCR cDNA using 5'RACE template switching, and this step added a universal primer site and UMIs. MiXCR, run by TCRdb on the 5' RACE reads, gives a single entry per CDR3 protein. The table records about 160,000 distinct CDR3 sequences, 6% to 7.5% of them present only once. The CDR3 length is 17 residues. Trimming removed 3 bases at V and 3 bases at J, with 17 bases between. The germline V gene has CDR1 MDHEN and CDR2 SYDVKM. The source is a man aged 18 to 30 who received the YFV17D yellow fever vaccine. V and J are TRBV28 and TRBJ2-2, with D perhaps matching TRBD1 (6 bases). Sequencing was performed on CD4+ T cells sorted from PBMCs, taken roughly 5 days after the first yellow fever vaccination. The CDR3 region is CASSFRGRGLYTGELFF. In nucleotides, the CDR3 is TGTGCCAGCAGTTTCCGGGGCAGGGGATTATACACCGGGGAGCTGTTTTTT.